This TCR beta chain was sequenced in a study of CD8+ T cells in alopecia areata. Study in general: The study gave treated patients oral tofacitinib at 5 to 10 mg twice daily. Disease severity was quantified as SALT score of affected scalp area.

In the case of this clone: The antigen is undetermined.

The treatment was: oral pan-JAK inhibitor, 5-10 mg twice daily. Study-level findings and limits: Tissue-resident alphabeta T cells belonging to normal skin likewise get sequenced within scalp specimens. Elevated clonality characterized lesional scalp relative to normal scalp, particularly in alopecia totalis/universalis.

Germline V CDR1 and CDR2: SGHTA, FQGNSA. Trimming stripped 4 bases from V and 4 bases from J, with 19 bases between. The CDR3 extends over 17 amino acids. As the sequencing template, cDNA was produced by extracting RNA and reverse transcribing it. Profiled with immunoSEQ multiplex PCR; TCRdb holds only in-frame clones, not every one. The sample shows about 87,000 clones, about two thirds of them seen only once. The clonotype comes from a human donor with alopecia areata. The chain recombines TRBV7-2 with TRBJ2-2, with a weak D call TRBD2 (5 bases). The sample here was CD8+ T cells sorted from blood, taken at approximately week 42, from a patient treated with tofacitinib. The CDR3 reads CASSSGVWSEGTGELFF. In DNA form, the CDR3 reads TGTGCCAGCAGCTCCGGGGTATGGTCCGAAGGCACCGGGGAGCTGTTTTTT.